This T cell receptor beta chain was profiled in a study of blood T cell repertoires in COVID-19. The overall study: Researchers got acute and convalescent COVID-19 samples from the United States, Italy and Spain. Sample material is recorded as cDNA or gDNA derived from T cells, B-cell-depleted T cells, or PBMCs.

Patients in Seattle were enrolled during active infection, then followed longitudinally. Source study methods: The authors estimated nucleated cell counts from reference gene primer amplification. Assay used: immunoSEQ multiplex PCR; TCRdb lists only in-frame clones, some missing. The DNA was the basis for D and trimming; V, J and clone size are from that table. This sample has around 90,000 clones; about 90% occur once, and the top ten carry 2.1%. Germline-derived CDR1 and CDR2 are MNHEY and SVGAGI. V was clipped by 7 bases and J by 5 bases; unmatched bases: 7. The CDR3 consists of 15 residues. The source is a man aged 45 to 65 with COVID-19, enrolled during active disease. Source material: peripheral blood. The chain couples TRBV6-5 to TRBJ1-6, with 8 bases fitting TRBD1. The CDR3 loop is CASNMTGVNNSPLHF. CDR3 in DNA: TGTGCCAGCAATATGACAGGGGTGAATAATTCACCCCTCCACTTT.